The clone carrying this T cell receptor beta chain was seen only a few times. The source of the sample is a study of blood T cell repertoires in COVID-19. The overall study: Spain, Italy and the United States supplied samples that represented acute and convalescent COVID-19.

Authors' analysis steps: Cell counts per sample came from amplifying reference gene primers. The protocol was immunoSEQ multiplex PCR, while the TCRdb copy is restricted to in-frame clones and leaves out a portion. The D gene and trimming were derived from the DNA, and the V and J assignments and clone size from that table. The sample consists of about 55,000 clones, about four fifths of them appearing once. The V and J ends lost 6 bases and 4 bases respectively, with 24 bases between them. Germline lookup yields CDR1 MDHEN and CDR2 SYDVKM. The CDR3 consists of 17 residues. This TCR came from an older woman with acute or convalescent COVID-19. The chain is built from TRBV28 and TRBJ1-2, with D tentatively TRBD1 (5 bases). The sample taken for sequencing was peripheral blood. This CDR3 is CASRGVLSSREAYGYTF. CDR3 sequence (DNA): TGTGCCAGCAGGGGGGTCCTCTCCTCAAGGGAGGCCTATGGCTACACCTTC.